This record concerns one T cell receptor (beta chain) sequence. Its antigen remains unknown. The entry originates in a study of radiation and T cells in renal cell carcinoma. Study information: Nephrectomy followed 15 Gy stereotactic body radiation by 4 weeks.

The study's findings and limits: Without pretreatment biopsies, baseline tumor clonotype presence was undetermined. Top tumor clonotypes rose in blood 2 weeks post-radiation, then contracted.

Time point specified: baseline pretreatment blood. Treatment defined: 15 Gy SBRT to primary tumor, nephrectomy 4 weeks later. Trimming cost V 5 bases and J 4 bases, with 11 bases left between them. The V gene's germline CDR1 is LNHDA and CDR2 SQIVND (reference sequence). The CDR3 contains 13 residues. Assay: immunoSEQ multiplex PCR; the TCRdb copy retains only in-frame clones and omits some. Among 20,000 to 25,000 clones listed, approximately 80% were seen once. The source of this sequence is a man in his sixties with renal cell carcinoma. The chain recombines TRBV19 with TRBJ1-1; D gene ambiguous. The sample in question was blood, obtained from a patient whose treatment included radiotherapy and nephrectomy. The CDR3 loop is CASSRSRLTEAFF. The CDR3 coding sequence is TGTGCCAGTAGTCGGTCGCGACTCACTGAAGCTTTCTTT.